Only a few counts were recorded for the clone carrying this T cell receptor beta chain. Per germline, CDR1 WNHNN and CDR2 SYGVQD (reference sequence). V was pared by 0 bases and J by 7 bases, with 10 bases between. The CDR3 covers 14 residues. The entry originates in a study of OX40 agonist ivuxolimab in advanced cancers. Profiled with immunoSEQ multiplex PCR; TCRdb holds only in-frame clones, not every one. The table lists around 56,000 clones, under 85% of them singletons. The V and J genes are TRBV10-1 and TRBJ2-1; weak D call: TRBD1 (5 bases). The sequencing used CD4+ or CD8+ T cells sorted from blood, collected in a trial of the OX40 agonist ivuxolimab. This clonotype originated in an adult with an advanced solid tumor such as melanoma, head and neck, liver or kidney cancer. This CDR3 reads CASSESAGMNEQFF. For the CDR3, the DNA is TGCGCCAGCAGTGAGTCGGCAGGGATGAATGAGCAGTTCTTC.